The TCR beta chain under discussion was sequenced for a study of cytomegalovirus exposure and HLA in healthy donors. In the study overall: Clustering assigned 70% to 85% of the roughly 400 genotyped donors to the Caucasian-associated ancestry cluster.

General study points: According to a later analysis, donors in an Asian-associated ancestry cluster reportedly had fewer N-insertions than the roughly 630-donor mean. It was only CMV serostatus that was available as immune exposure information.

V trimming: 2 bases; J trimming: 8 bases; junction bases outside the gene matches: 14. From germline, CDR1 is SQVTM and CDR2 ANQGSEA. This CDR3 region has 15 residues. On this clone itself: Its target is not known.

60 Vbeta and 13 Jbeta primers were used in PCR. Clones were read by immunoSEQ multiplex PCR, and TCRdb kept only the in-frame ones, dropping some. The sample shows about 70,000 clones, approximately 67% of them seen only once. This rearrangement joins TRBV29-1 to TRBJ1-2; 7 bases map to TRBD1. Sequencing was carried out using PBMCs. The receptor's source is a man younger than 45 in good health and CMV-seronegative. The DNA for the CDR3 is TGCAGCGTTGAAACAGGGGCAGGGGTTTATGGAGGCTACACCTTC. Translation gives CSVETGAGVYGGYTF.